The 30 T cell receptor beta chains below all came from one sample that was sequenced in a study of blood T cell repertoires in COVID-19. This table comes from immunoSEQ multiplex PCR, and its TCRdb copy is limited to in-frame clones, with some not included. This table holds approximately 130,000 clones, 60% to 85% found once. Source material: peripheral blood. Receptor source: an elderly man with acute or convalescent COVID-19.

The chain is built from TRBV5-1 and TRBJ1-1; 8 bases align to TRBD1. V dropped 6 bases and J dropped 5; count of bases not matched to a gene: 6. Per germline, CDR1 SGHRS and CDR2 YFSETQ. This CDR3 is built from 13 residues. CDR3 sequence reads: CASTDRGRTEAFF. The CDR3 region has the DNA TGCGCCAGCACTGACAGGGGTAGGACTGAAGCTTTCTTT.

The gene calls are TRBV6-2 or TRBV6-3 and TRBJ2-3, with 12 nucleotides matching TRBD2. This CDR3 spans 18 amino acids. Unmatched junction bases numbered 12, after V lost 4 bases and J lost 4 bases. The V gene's germline CDR1 is MNHEY and CDR2 SVGEGT. The chain's CDR3 is CASSWDPRLAGVADTQYF. CDR3 coding DNA: TGTGCCAGCAGTTGGGACCCCAGACTAGCGGGGGTGGCAGATACGCAGTATTTT.

This rearrangement joins TRBV4-2 to TRBJ1-4; 7 nucleotides match TRBD1. Germline loops: CDR1 LGHNA, CDR2 YNFKEQ. This CDR3 comprises 16 residues. Unmatched junction bases numbered 4, after V lost 3 bases and J lost 0 bases. CDR3 protein: CASSQTGPTTNEKLFF. For the CDR3, the DNA is TGTGCCAGCAGCCAGACAGGGCCCACAACTAATGAAAAACTGTTTTTT.

The chain uses TRBV5-6 and TRBJ1-2; 7 bases fit TRBD1. V shed 5 bases, J shed 8 bases, and the junction held 9 bases outside the gene matches. The germline CDR1 and CDR2 sequences are SGHDT and YYEEEE. The length of the CDR3 is 13 residues. The CDR3 protein is CASRPDRVGGYTF. CDR3 coding DNA: TGTGCCAGCAGACCCGACAGGGTTGGAGGCTACACCTTC.

This chain links TRBV11-2 with TRBJ2-1, with D maybe TRBD2 (5 bases). Germline V gene lookup returns CDR1 SGHAT and CDR2 FQNNGV. The CDR3 is 14 amino acids. V was clipped by 2 bases and J by 6 bases, with 11 bases between them. The CDR3, as DNA: TGTGCCAGCAGCTTAAGCGGCGTTATCAATGAGCAGTTCTTC. This gives the protein CASSLSGVINEQFF. The variable domain in full, with the rest retrieved from reference TRBV11-2 and TRBJ2-1, is EAGVAQSPRYKIIEKRQSVAFWCNPISGHATLYWYQQILGQGPKLLIQFQNNGVVDDSQLPKDRFSAERLKGVDSTLKIQPAKLEDSAVYLCASSLSGVINEQFFGPGTRLTVL.

V is TRBV12-3 or TRBV12-4 and J is TRBJ1-6; no clear D gene. Trimming took 3 bases from V and 10 from J, leaving 7 bases between them. The CDR3 runs to 12 residues. This chain's CDR3 is CASSFPRSPLHF. The CDR3 coding sequence is TGTGCCAGCAGTTTCCCCAGGTCACCCCTCCACTTT.

The rearrangement joins TRBV6-5 to TRBJ2-7; 10 bases match TRBD1. V shed 5 bases and J 5 bases; nucleotides not matched to a gene: 9. Germline V gene data show CDR1 as MNHEY and CDR2 as SVGAGI. The CDR3 is made up of 15 amino acids. DNA for the CDR3: TGTGCCAGCAGTCTCAGGCGGGACAGGGGACACGAGCAGTACTTC. It specifies CASSLRRDRGHEQYF.

There are a few counts of this clone. The chain carries TRBV5-6 and TRBJ2-5, with 10 bases lining up with TRBD1. J lost 3 bases, V lost 3 bases, and 8 bases had no gene match. This CDR3 has 16 amino acids. The germline V gene encodes CDR1 SGHDT and CDR2 YYEEEE. CDR3 DNA sequence: TGTGCCAGCAGCTCCCGGACAGGGGGTTGGGAAGAGACCCAGTACTTC. Encoded protein: CASSSRTGGWEETQYF. Based on the CDR3 plus reference TRBV5-6 and TRBJ2-5, the full variable domain is DAGVTQSPTHLIKTRGQQVTLRCSPKSGHDTVSWYQQALGQGPQFIFQYYEEEERQRGNFPDRFSGHQFPNYSSELNVNALLLGDSALYLCASSSRTGGWEETQYFGPGTRLLVL.

The chain couples TRBV6-4 to TRBJ2-7, with 11 bases fitting TRBD2. The V gene end was trimmed by 5 bases and the J gene end by 6 bases; junction bases not matched to a gene: 6. The CDR3 sequence is 14 residues long. Germline values: CDR1 MRHNA, CDR2 SNTAGT. In nucleotides, the CDR3 is TGTGCCAGCAGTCCCACCGGGACTAGCGGCGAGCAGTACTTC. It yields the protein CASSPTGTSGEQYF.

This clone was counted between two and nine times. Here the CDR3 reads CASSQVAGQVGYEQYF. The CDR3 DNA follows: TGTGCCAGCAGCCAAGTGGCTGGACAGGTGGGGTACGAGCAGTACTTC. This chain joins TRBV4-2 and TRBJ2-7; 7 nucleotides line up with TRBD1. V was clipped by 1 base and J by 4 bases; unmatched bases: 10. Germline CDR1 is LGHNA and CDR2 is YNFKEQ. The CDR3 runs to 16 residues.

The chain is built from TRBV7-3 and TRBJ2-4; D might be TRBD1 (7 bases). From germline, CDR1 is SGHTA and CDR2 FQGTGA. V lost 5 bases, J lost 4 bases, and 15 bases lay in between. The CDR3 is 15 residues long. This chain's CDR3 is CASSPGGGSKNIQYF. The CDR3, as DNA: TGTGCCAGCAGCCCAGGGGGAGGATCAAAAAACATTCAGTACTTC.

J is TRBJ2-7 and V is TRBV7-2; TRBD1 might be the D (6 bases). The germline V and J ends were trimmed by 5 bases and 6 bases, with 23 bases remaining between them. This CDR3 region has 16 residues. The germline V gene has CDR1 SGHTA and CDR2 FQGNSA. In DNA, the CDR3 is TGTGCCAGCAGCCTCGGGTTACTGGCAGGGGTGTCCGAGCAGTACTTC. It translates to CASSLGLLAGVSEQYF.

This clone was seen a few times. The V gene is TRBV29-1, the J gene TRBJ1-1; 9 bases map to TRBD1. The CDR3 runs 14 residues. Germline loops: CDR1 SQVTM, CDR2 ANQGSEA. Losses at the gene ends were 3 bases for V and 5 bases for J; bases not matched to a gene: 7. The CDR3 protein is CSVDPTGGLTEAFF. DNA of the CDR3: TGCAGCGTTGACCCTACAGGGGGCCTGACTGAAGCTTTCTTT.

The V gene is TRBV27, the J gene TRBJ2-3; 12 bases align to TRBD2. The CDR3 spans 17 residues. Germline CDR1 is MNHEY and CDR2 is SMNVEV (reference sequence). J was trimmed by 6 bases and V by 4 bases; bases with no gene match: 11. The CDR3: CASSSLLTSGGEDTQYF. In DNA form, the CDR3 reads TGTGCCAGCAGTTCTCTCCTGACTAGCGGGGGAGAGGATACGCAGTATTTT.

J is TRBJ1-2 and V is TRBV14; TRBD1 aligns across 7 bases. With 0 bases clipped from V and 7 bases from J, the junction kept 5 bases outside the gene matches. This CDR3 comprises 14 residues. The germline gives CDR1 SGHDN, CDR2 FVKESK. The DNA of the CDR3 is TGTGCCAGCAGCCAAGAAGACAGGGTTGGTGGCTACACCTTC. This sequence encodes CASSQEDRVGGYTF.

The chain is built from TRBV5-3 and TRBJ1-2; D is unresolved. TRBV5-3 qualifies as an ORF whose function is uncertain. The CDR3 totals 15 residues. Trimming took off 1 base at V and 3 bases at J, with 13 bases between the two ends. DNA for the CDR3: TGTGCCAGAAGCTTGTGGGGAGAGGAAGACTATGGCTACACCTTC. This encodes CARSLWGEEDYGYTF.

The chain's CDR3 is CASSSLSGVGTGELFF. CDR3 nucleotide sequence: TGTGCCAGCAGCTCTCTCAGCGGGGTCGGAACCGGGGAGCTGTTTTTT. The chain employs TRBV11-2 and TRBJ2-2; the match to TRBD2 covers 7 bases. The length of the CDR3 is 16 residues. Germline V gene lookup returns CDR1 SGHAT and CDR2 FQNNGV. Trimming cost V 4 bases and J 5 bases; bases outside gene matches: 10.

The V gene is TRBV9, the J gene TRBJ1-6; no definite D call. The germline gives CDR1 SGDLS, CDR2 YYNGEE. The CDR3 runs 13 residues. Between the trimmed V and J ends, which lost 0 bases and 7 bases, there was a span of 5 bases. The CDR3 reads CASSVGPNSPLHF. The CDR3 coding sequence is TGTGCCAGCAGCGTAGGGCCCAATTCACCCCTCCACTTT. The full variable domain, with the rest looked up from reference TRBV9 and TRBJ1-6, is DSGVTQTPKHLITATGQRVTLRCSPRSGDLSVYWYQQSLDQGLQFLIQYYNGEERAKGNILERFSAQQFPDLHSELNLSSLELGDSALYFCASSVGPNSPLHFGNGTRLTVT.

The chain employs TRBV5-5 and TRBJ2-7, with D maybe TRBD1 (6 bases). Germline CDR1 SGHKS, CDR2 YYEKEE (reference sequence). The CDR3 runs 15 residues. V lost 0 bases and J lost 2, with 12 bases in between. CDR3 DNA sequence: TGTGCCAGCAGCTTGGAGAACAGGGCTACCTACGAGCAGTACTTC. Protein sequence: CASSLENRATYEQYF.

The chain combines TRBV5-1 with TRBJ1-6; 10 bases are shared with TRBD1. Germline CDR1 reads SGHRS; CDR2 reads YFSETQ. The CDR3 extends over 14 amino acids. V lost 4 bases to trimming and J lost 10 bases; unmatched junction nucleotides: 5. CDR3 in DNA: TGCGCCAGCAGCGGGGGGACAGGGGAATCACCCCTCCACTTT. Translating gives CASSGGTGESPLHF.

The chain is built from TRBV3-1 (or the pseudogene TRBV3-2) and TRBJ2-2, with a tentative D call TRBD1 (5 bases). From germline, CDR1 is LGHDT and CDR2 YNNKEL (reference sequence). V lost 8 bases to trimming and J lost 2 bases, with 12 bases between them. The CDR3 is made up of 14 amino acids. The CDR3 DNA reads TGTGCCAGCTGGGGTCAGGGCAACACCGGGGAGCTGTTTTTT. Translated: CASWGQGNTGELFF.

Points on this clone: Other DNA sequences in this specimen translate into the identical CDR3. The chain is built from TRBV29-1 and TRBJ2-1; 9 bases agree with TRBD2. With V trimmed by 3 bases and J by 9 bases, 12 bases remained unmatched. The CDR3 length is 15 residues. The germline V gene has CDR1 SQVTM and CDR2 ANQGSEA. For the CDR3, the DNA is TGCAGCGTTGACCGAGGGGCGGGGGGGCATGGTGAGCAGTTCTTC. Protein product: CSVDRGAGGHGEQFF.

The chain combines TRBV6-2 or TRBV6-3 with TRBJ2-7; D possibly corresponds to TRBD1 (6 bases). Trimming took 6 bases from V and 0 from J, leaving 18 bases between them. The CDR3 extends over 16 amino acids. Germline V lookup: CDR1 MNHEY, CDR2 SVGEGT. The CDR3 nucleotides read TGTGCCAGCAGCCCGCCACAGGGAAAGAGCTCCTACGAGCAGTACTTC. Its translation: CASSPPQGKSSYEQYF.

V usage is TRBV30 and J usage is TRBJ1-6; weak D call: TRBD1 (5 bases). Germline lookup yields CDR1 GTSNPN and CDR2 SVGIG (reference sequence). This CDR3 region has 14 residues. Deletions cut 4 bases from V and 10 bases from J, with 17 bases between. The CDR3: CAWTQTGGISPLHF. The CDR3 nucleotides are TGTGCCTGGACCCAAACAGGTGGTATCTCACCCCTCCACTTT.

This clone has a handful of counts. The chain couples TRBV9 to TRBJ1-6; 9 nucleotides line up with TRBD1. In germline, CDR1 is SGDLS, CDR2 YYNGEE. Trimming took 3 bases from V and 7 from J; bases not matched to a gene: 11. The CDR3 is made up of 17 amino acids. The CDR3 DNA sequence: TGTGCCAGCAGCGGGGCACAGGGGGCGTCGGAAAATTCACCCCTCCACTTT. This gives the protein CASSGAQGASENSPLHF.

The chain combines TRBV7-9 with TRBJ1-1, with 7 bases that match TRBD1. Germline lookup yields CDR1 SEHNR and CDR2 FQNEAQ (reference sequence). Losses at the gene ends were 11 bases for V and 6 bases for J; bases not matched to a gene: 3. The CDR3 contains 10 residues. CDR3 protein: CASGTAEAFF. In DNA form, the CDR3 reads TGTGCCTCGGGGACAGCTGAAGCTTTCTTT.

This clone appeared a single time. The gene calls are TRBV6-5 and TRBJ2-3; the D gene is possibly TRBD2 (6 bases). CDR3 size: 14 residues. Trimming shortened V by 6 bases and J by 2 bases, and 12 bases separated the two germline ends. The germline CDR1 and CDR2 sequences are MNHEY and SVGAGI. The CDR3 loop reads CASRAGRNTDTQYF. The CDR3 coding sequence is TGTGCCAGCAGAGCGGGCAGAAACACAGATACGCAGTATTTT.

This clone was counted a single time. The rearrangement joins TRBV20-1 to TRBJ2-7; D is unclear. With 6 bases removed from V and 3 bases from J, the gap between germline ends came to 9 bases. The length of the CDR3 is 11 residues. Germline V lookup: CDR1 DFQATT, CDR2 SNEGSKA (reference sequence). The CDR3 is CSARSGYEQYF. CDR3 DNA: TGCAGTGCCCGTTCGGGCTACGAGCAGTACTTC.

The J gene is TRBJ2-2, the V gene TRBV15; tentative D call: TRBD1 (9 bases). The CDR3 consists of 14 residues. Germline V gives CDR1 LNHNV, CDR2 YYDKDF (reference sequence). Trimming cost V 3 bases and J 13 bases, with 18 bases left between them. The CDR3 loop reads CATSRSQGAGGLFF. In nucleotides, the CDR3 is TGTGCCACCAGCAGGTCACAGGGGGCGGGAGGGCTGTTTTTT. Together with reference TRBV15 and TRBJ2-2, the CDR3 gives the full variable domain: DAMVIQNPRYQVTQFGKPVTLSCSQTLNHNVMYWYQQKSSQAPKLLFHYYDKDFNNEADTPDNFQSRRPNTSFCFLDIRSPGLGDTAMYLCATSRSQGAGGLFFGEGSRLTVL.

This sequence joins TRBV6-5 and TRBJ1-6; D remains ambiguous. The CDR3 covers 13 residues. Trimming cost V 6 bases and J 9 bases, with 12 bases left between them. From germline, CDR1 is MNHEY and CDR2 SVGAGI. The CDR3 DNA follows: TGTGCCAGCAGGGGGAGCGAGGCTTCACCCCTCCACTTT. This translates into CASRGSEASPLHF.